One and the same sample provided the 9 T cell receptor beta chains below, sequenced in a study of cytomegalovirus exposure and HLA in healthy donors. The PCR employed 60 Vbeta primers together with 13 Jbeta primers. Method: immunoSEQ multiplex PCR; TCRdb's copy keeps in-frame clones and lacks some. The sample holds some 190,000 clones, 85% to 90% seen once. Material: PBMCs. The receptors here all came from a man aged 30 to 39 in good health and CMV-seronegative.

This rearrangement joins TRBV5-1 to TRBJ1-1, with TRBD1 identical over 7 bases. Germline lookup yields CDR1 SGHRS and CDR2 YFSETQ. V shed 4 bases and J 0 bases; nucleotides not matched to a gene: 3. The CDR3 has 14 amino acids. In nucleotides, the CDR3 is TGCGCCAGCAGCGCGGGACAGCTGAACACTGAAGCTTTCTTT. Translated, it gives CASSAGQLNTEAFF.

The chain joins TRBV7-6 to TRBJ2-5, with 8 positions matching TRBD2. CDR1 SGHVS and CDR2 FNYEAQ come from the germline V gene. This CDR3 comprises 15 residues. Trimming took 5 bases from V and 4 from J; bases not matched to a gene: 9. As DNA, the CDR3 is TGTGCCAGCAGCCCCCTATTGAGCGGGGGAGAGACCCAGTACTTC. Protein product: CASSPLLSGGETQYF.

This rearrangement joins TRBV2 to TRBJ1-6, with TRBD1 as a possible D gene (6 bases). Trimming cost V 5 bases and J 0 bases, with 11 bases left between them. The CDR3 sequence is 16 residues long. CDR1 and CDR2 from the germline V gene are SNHLY and FYNNEI. CDR3 residues: CASSWTESSYNSPLHF. CDR3 DNA: TGTGCCAGCAGTTGGACAGAGTCCTCCTATAATTCACCCCTCCACTTT.

V usage is TRBV10-3 and J usage is TRBJ2-6; 8 nucleotides align to TRBD1. The CDR3 has 15 amino acids. Germline V gives CDR1 ENHRY, CDR2 SYGVKD. J was trimmed by 7 bases and V by 6 bases; bases with no gene match: 8. The CDR3 DNA sequence: TGTGCCATCAGCGGCCCTGGACAGGGTGCCAACGTCCTGACTTTC. It specifies CAISGPGQGANVLTF.

The genes are TRBV7-2 and TRBJ1-4; perhaps TRBD1 as D (5 bases). V lost 6 bases, J lost 4 bases, and 15 bases lay in between. Germline assignment: CDR1 SGHTA and CDR2 FQGNSA. The CDR3 is 15 amino acids. CDR3 coding DNA: TGTGCCAGCAGACAAGACGGGGGAGGTAATGAAAAACTGTTTTTT. Protein sequence: CASRQDGGGNEKLFF.

V is TRBV4-2 and J is TRBJ2-3; 8 nucleotides match TRBD2. V gave up 2 bases and J gave up 3 bases; unmatched junction bases: 1. This CDR3 spans 14 amino acids. Germline V gene sequence: CDR1 LGHNA, CDR2 YNFKEQ. CDR3 loop: CASSQSGGTDTQYF. The CDR3 coding sequence is TGTGCCAGCAGCCAAAGCGGGGGAACAGATACGCAGTATTTT.

This clone was recorded a few times. The chain recombines TRBV7-9 with TRBJ2-5; D is undetermined. V was clipped by 4 bases and J by 4 bases, with 10 bases between them. Germline CDR1 SEHNR, CDR2 FQNEAQ (reference sequence). The CDR3 is 13 amino acids. The CDR3 protein is CASSSYSLETQYF. The CDR3 DNA sequence: TGTGCCAGCAGCTCCTATTCTTTAGAGACCCAGTACTTC. The complete variable domain, with remaining parts taken from reference TRBV7-9 and TRBJ2-5, reads DTGVSQNPRHKITKRGQNVTFRCDPISEHNRLYWYRQTLGQGPEFLTYFQNEAQLEKSRLLSDRFSAERPKGSFSTLEIQRTEQGDSAMYLCASSSYSLETQYFGPGTRLLVL.

The chain's CDR3 is CASNQGIYNSPLHF. The CDR3 DNA reads TGTGCCAGTAACCAGGGGATCTATAATTCACCCCTCCACTTT. The chain uses TRBV19 and TRBJ1-6, with a tentative D call TRBD1 (6 bases). From germline, CDR1 is LNHDA and CDR2 SQIVND (reference sequence). The CDR3 totals 14 residues. Trimming removed 7 bases at V and 3 bases at J, with 10 bases between.

V is TRBV7-2 and J is TRBJ2-2; D gene unclear. Looked up from germline, CDR1 is SGHTA and CDR2 is FQGNSA. The CDR3 runs 15 residues. The V and J ends lost 5 bases and 8 bases respectively, with 18 bases between them. The CDR3 coding sequence is TGTGCCAGCAGCACCTCCGGGTCTAAAACGGGGGAGCTGTTTTTT. Its translation: CASSTSGSKTGELFF.